The source of this T cell receptor (beta chain) is a study of shared clonotypes between healthy human individuals. On the study more broadly: The donors, a couple of women and a few men, were aged 18 to 49.

Study-wide findings and caveats: Owing to a small donor count, the genetic and exposure-history diversity represented was limited.

The assay used deep level. Assay: immunoSEQ multiplex PCR; the TCRdb copy retains only in-frame clones and omits some. This table has hundreds of thousands of clones, roughly 95% appearing once. CDR3 size: 13 residues. CDR1 is SGHDT and CDR2 is YYEEEE in the germline V gene. Trimming pared 3 bases from V and 2 bases from J, leaving 8 bases between. CD8 cells regarded as naive lacked CD45RO, were positively chosen for CCR7, and omitted terminally differentiated effector memory CD45RA+ cells. Remarks on this clone: Its antigen remains unidentified. Different DNA sequences within this sample yield the same CDR3.

This chain connects TRBV5-6 to TRBJ1-1; TRBD1 is a possible D gene (5 bases). The sequenced material came from naive CD8+ T cells sorted from blood. The receptor's source is a woman in her twenties or thirties in good health. The CDR3 here is CASSWGVNTEAFF. CDR3 nucleotides: TGTGCCAGCAGCTGGGGCGTAAACACTGAAGCTTTCTTT.